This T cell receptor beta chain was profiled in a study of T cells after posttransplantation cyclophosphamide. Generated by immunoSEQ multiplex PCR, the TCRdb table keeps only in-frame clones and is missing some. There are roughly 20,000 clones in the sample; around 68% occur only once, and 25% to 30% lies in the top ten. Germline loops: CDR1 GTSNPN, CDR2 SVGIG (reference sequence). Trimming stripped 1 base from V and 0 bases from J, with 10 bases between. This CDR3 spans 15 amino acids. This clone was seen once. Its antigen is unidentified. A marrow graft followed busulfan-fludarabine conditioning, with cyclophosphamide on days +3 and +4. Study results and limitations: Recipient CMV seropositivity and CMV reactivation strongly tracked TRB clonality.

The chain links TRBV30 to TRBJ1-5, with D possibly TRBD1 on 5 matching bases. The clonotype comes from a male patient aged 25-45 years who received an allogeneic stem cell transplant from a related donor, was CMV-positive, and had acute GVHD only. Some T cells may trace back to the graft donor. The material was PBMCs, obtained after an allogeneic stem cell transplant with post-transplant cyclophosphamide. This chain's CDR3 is CAWSDRRYSNQPQHF. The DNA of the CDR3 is TGTGCCTGGAGTGACAGGAGATATAGCAATCAGCCCCAGCATTTT. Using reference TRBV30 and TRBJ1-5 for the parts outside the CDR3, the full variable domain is SQTIHQWPATLVQPVGSPLSLECTVEGTSNPNLYWYRQAAGRGLQLLFYSVGIGQISSEVPQNLSASRPQDRQFILSSKKLLLSDSGFYLCAWSDRRYSNQPQHFGDGTRLSIL.